Following are 11 T cell receptor beta chains from one sample sequenced in a study of T cells in Graves' hyperthyroidism and ophthalmopathy. From RNA transcripts, TCR beta CDR3 regions were amplified. HTBI primers were the set used in a first-round RT-PCR of the TCR CDR3. A single record per CDR3 protein comes from TCRdb applying MiXCR to the multiplex PCR reads. The sample includes around 520,000 distinct CDR3 sequences, approximately 15% of them seen just once. Sequenced input: blood. These receptors came from a middle-aged woman with Graves' hyperthyroidism.

In its sample, this clonotype was seen many times. V gene TRBV27 combines with J gene TRBJ2-7, with 8 bases that match TRBD2. Germline V gives CDR1 MNHEY, CDR2 SMNVEV (reference sequence). This CDR3 has 16 residues. The V gene end was trimmed by 0 bases and the J gene end by 4 bases; junction bases not matched to a gene: 8. DNA of the CDR3: TGTGCCAGCAGTTTATCATACAGCGGGAGTGGTTACGAGCAGTACTTC. Protein sequence: CASSLSYSGSGYEQYF.

This clonotype was counted only a few times. This rearrangement joins TRBV7-6 to TRBJ2-7, with D perhaps matching TRBD2 (6 bases). The germline gives CDR1 SGHVS, CDR2 FNYEAQ. The CDR3 has 15 residues. The V end was cut by 5 bases, the J end by 0 bases, with 14 bases between. Here the CDR3 reads CASSPGPGDSYEQYF. The CDR3 DNA is TGTGCCAGCAGCCCGGGACCGGGGGACTCCTACGAGCAGTACTTC.

This clonotype was recorded at least ten times. The rearrangement joins TRBV10-3 to TRBJ2-2; TRBD2 matches 8 bases. The ends lost 4 bases at V and 5 bases at J; junction bases unmatched: 3. Per germline, CDR1 ENHRY and CDR2 SYGVKD. The CDR3 length is 14 residues. The CDR3 is CAISGQRETGELFF. In DNA form, the CDR3 reads TGTGCCATCAGTGGCCAGCGGGAGACCGGGGAGCTGTTTTTT.

This clonotype came up many times. Here the CDR3 reads CASSEGQEIDYGYTF. For the CDR3, the DNA is TGTGCCAGCAGTGAGGGACAGGAGATCGACTATGGCTACACCTTC. This rearrangement joins TRBV2 to TRBJ1-2; 8 bases are a match to TRBD1. After removal of 3 bases from V and 3 bases from J, the junction contained 6 bases not matched to a gene. This CDR3 has 15 amino acids. Per the germline V gene, CDR1 is SNHLY and CDR2 is FYNNEI.

This chain connects TRBV6-1 to TRBJ1-1; D gene ambiguous. The CDR3 is 13 amino acids. Trimming pared 2 bases from V and 5 bases from J, leaving 9 bases between. Germline-derived CDR1 and CDR2 are MNHNS and SASEGT. The CDR3 reads CASSELGWTEAFF. The CDR3, as DNA: TGTGCCAGCAGTGAACTGGGGTGGACTGAAGCTTTCTTT.

A few counts support this clonotype. The rearrangement joins TRBV27 to TRBJ2-2; 9 bases fit TRBD2. The V gene's germline CDR1 is MNHEY and CDR2 SMNVEV (reference sequence). Trimming cost V 3 bases and J 6 bases; bases outside gene matches: 5. The CDR3 runs 15 residues. Here the CDR3 DNA reads TGTGCCAGCAGTTTTAGCGGGAGAGGGGCCGGGGAGCTGTTTTTT. It encodes CASSFSGRGAGELFF.

This clonotype was seen many times. The chain employs TRBV6-1 and TRBJ2-6; no firm D call. This CDR3 has 15 residues. Per germline, CDR1 MNHNS and CDR2 SASEGT. Trimming cost V 9 bases and J 2 bases, with 14 bases left between them. This CDR3 reads CASRTDGTGANVLTF. The CDR3 DNA is TGTGCCAGTAGGACGGACGGTACTGGGGCCAACGTCCTGACTTTC.

This chain links TRBV20-1 with TRBJ1-5, with TRBD1 identical over 10 bases. This CDR3 comprises 19 residues. Looked up from germline, CDR1 is DFQATT and CDR2 is SNEGSKA (reference sequence). The ends lost 0 bases at V and 0 bases at J; junction bases unmatched: 11. The CDR3 sequence: CSARDLRGTGDYSNQPQHF. In DNA form, the CDR3 reads TGCAGTGCTAGAGATCTCCGTGGGACAGGGGACTATAGCAATCAGCCCCAGCATTTT.

This clonotype was detected many times. The V call is TRBV7-9, the J call TRBJ1-1; 8 positions agree with TRBD1. In germline, CDR1 is SEHNR, CDR2 FQNEAQ (reference sequence). The CDR3 has 13 residues. The J segment lost 4 bases and the V segment lost 5 bases, leaving 3 bases of the junction unmatched. The CDR3 DNA sequence: TGTGCCAGCAGCCTCCAGGGGGCCACTGAAGCTTTCTTT. Amino acid sequence: CASSLQGATEAFF.

This clonotype appeared many times. This chain links TRBV12-3 or TRBV12-4 with TRBJ1-6; 9 bases map to TRBD1. The V gene end was trimmed by 4 bases and the J gene end by 7 bases; junction bases not matched to a gene: 5. CDR3 size: 15 residues. The CDR3 is CASSWGQGLNSPLHF. DNA for the CDR3: TGTGCCAGCAGTTGGGGACAGGGCTTAAATTCACCCCTCCACTTT.

This clonotype was found a few times. This rearrangement joins TRBV2 to TRBJ2-3; 7 bases line up with TRBD1. The CDR3 covers 12 residues. Germline assignment: CDR1 SNHLY and CDR2 FYNNEI. The junction had 5 bases not matched to a gene; V was cut back by 9 bases and J by 5 bases. CDR3: CARGQSGDTQYF. The CDR3 DNA reads TGTGCCAGGGGACAGTCGGGAGATACGCAGTATTTT.